Below, 32 T cell receptor beta chains from the same sample are listed, as sequenced in a study of regulatory T cells in long-lasting Graves disease. The time point denotes: persistent/refractory GD, antithyroid drugs over 5 years with positive TRAb. Scientists built the TCR library using RNA that was extracted from PBMCs. Assembly of TCR beta libraries relied on iRepertoire HTBI primers together with Arm-PCR of CDR3 regions. One entry per CDR3 protein results from TCRdb running MiXCR on the multiplex PCR reads. The sample yields over 300,000 distinct CDR3 sequences, about 18% seen once. The source material was peripheral blood mononuclear cells (PBMCs), sampled when the disease was refractory, from a patient treated with antithyroid drugs. The receptors derive from a female donor with Graves disease.

The chain carries TRBV27 and TRBJ2-1, with a tentative D call TRBD1 (5 bases). The germline V gene has CDR1 MNHEY and CDR2 SMNVEV (reference sequence). V was clipped by 4 bases and J by 2 bases, with 15 bases between them. The length of the CDR3 is 16 residues. The CDR3 nucleotides are TGTGCCAGCAGTTCCCTTTGGGGCGTTGCCTACAATGAGCAGTTCTTC. Its translation: CASSSLWGVAYNEQFF.

This clonotype was observed a few times. One end of the junction is discordant with germline, which a read error may explain. The chain recombines TRBV11-2 with TRBJ2-1, with D perhaps being TRBD1 or TRBD2 (6 bases each). This CDR3 has 16 amino acids. Germline V gene sequence: CDR1 SGHAT, CDR2 FQNNGV. DNA for the CDR3: TGTGCCAGCAGCTCCACGGGGGCGGAACACTACAATGAGCTGTTCTTC. Translating gives CASSSTGAEHYNELFF.

This clonotype came up many times. The V call is TRBV6-1, the J call TRBJ1-4; tentatively, D is TRBD1 (6 bases). CDR1 and CDR2 from the germline V gene are MNHNS and SASEGT. The V end was cut by 6 bases, the J end by 7 bases, with 15 bases between. The length of the CDR3 is 14 residues. In DNA form, the CDR3 reads TGTGCCAGCAGCCTACAGGGCGGGAGTGAAAAACTGTTTTTT. Protein sequence: CASSLQGGSEKLFF.

This clonotype was counted at least ten times. V and J are TRBV28 and TRBJ2-7; D gene unclear. There are 12 residues in the CDR3. Germline lookup yields CDR1 MDHEN and CDR2 SYDVKM. The V end was cut by 5 bases, the J end by 5 bases, with 10 bases between. DNA of the CDR3: TGTGCCAGCAGTCCCCAGCTAAACGAGCAGTACTTC. Its translation is CASSPQLNEQYF. Filled out from reference TRBV28 and TRBJ2-7, the complete variable domain reads DVKVTQSSRYLVKRTGEKVFLECVQDMDHENMFWYRQDPGLGLRLIYFSYDVKMKEKGDIPEGYSVSREKKERFSLILESASTNQTSMYLCASSPQLNEQYFGPGTRLTVT.

This clonotype came up many times. V is TRBV28 and J is TRBJ1-1; D uncertain. CDR3 length: 13 residues. Deletions cut 3 bases from V and 1 base from J, with 6 bases between. CDR1 is MDHEN, CDR2 SYDVKM, per germline. The CDR3 reads CASSLWQNTEAFF. Written as DNA, the CDR3 is TGTGCCAGCAGTTTGTGGCAGAACACTGAAGCTTTCTTT.

This chain connects TRBV27 to TRBJ1-6, with D perhaps matching TRBD1 (6 bases). This CDR3 contains 13 residues. Trimming took off 7 bases at V and 8 bases at J, with 12 bases between the two ends. Germline loops: CDR1 MNHEY, CDR2 SMNVEV (reference sequence). In nucleotides, the CDR3 is TGTGCCAGCAACAGCAGGGGCGATTCACCCCTCCACTTT. It encodes CASNSRGDSPLHF.

This clonotype is a singleton in its sample. The rearrangement uses TRBV18 and TRBJ2-7; D possibly corresponds to TRBD1 (5 bases). Germline values: CDR1 KGHSH, CDR2 LQKENI. CDR3 length equals 13 residues. V gave up 3 bases and J gave up 4 bases, with 10 bases separating them. Here the CDR3 reads CASSPPGKYEQYF. The CDR3 nucleotides are TGTGCCAGCTCACCCCCAGGGAAATACGAGCAGTACTTC.

The J gene is TRBJ2-7, the V gene TRBV11-2, with D possibly matching TRBD2 (5 bases). Trimming stripped 3 bases from V and 7 bases from J, with 16 bases between. This CDR3 contains 14 residues. Germline V gene sequence: CDR1 SGHAT, CDR2 FQNNGV. This CDR3 reads CASSFKRVLGEQYF. DNA of the CDR3: TGTGCCAGCAGCTTCAAGAGGGTCCTCGGGGAGCAGTACTTC.

In its sample, this clonotype was seen many times. This sequence joins TRBV3-1 and TRBJ1-5; D call uncertain. This CDR3 region has 14 residues. Trimming took 1 base from V and 7 from J, leaving 11 bases between them. The V gene's germline CDR1 is LGHDT and CDR2 YNNKEL (reference sequence). This CDR3 reads CASSQGRVGQPQHF. Here the CDR3 DNA reads TGTGCCAGCAGCCAAGGGCGGGTCGGGCAGCCCCAGCATTTT. The full variable domain, its missing parts supplied by reference TRBV3-1 and TRBJ1-5, is DTAVSQTPKYLVTQMGNDKSIKCEQNLGHDTMYWYKQDSKKFLKIMFSYNNKELIINETVPNRFSPKSPDKAHLNLHINSLELGDSAVYFCASSQGRVGQPQHFGDGTRLSIL.

This clonotype showed up just a few times. The chain employs TRBV19 and TRBJ2-2; D perhaps matches TRBD1 (5 bases). This CDR3 comprises 15 residues. The V and J ends lost 2 bases and 4 bases respectively, with 11 bases between them. CDR1 and CDR2 (germline): LNHDA, SQIVND (reference sequence). The CDR3 DNA sequence: TGTGCCAGTAGTATATGGGGCCGCACCACCGGGGAGCTGTTTTTT. Translation gives CASSIWGRTTGELFF.

V and J are TRBV30 and TRBJ2-2, with no clear D. The length of the CDR3 is 18 residues. V was shortened by 2 bases and J by 3 bases, with 22 bases between the two germline ends. Germline values: CDR1 GTSNPN, CDR2 SVGIG (reference sequence). CDR3 amino acids: CAWSMLPWSRADTGELFF. CDR3 DNA sequence: TGTGCCTGGAGTATGTTGCCTTGGAGCCGGGCGGACACCGGGGAGCTGTTTTTT. Full variable domain (missing parts from reference TRBV30 and TRBJ2-2): SQTIHQWPATLVQPVGSPLSLECTVEGTSNPNLYWYRQAAGRGLQLLFYSVGIGQISSEVPQNLSASRPQDRQFILSSKKLLLSDSGFYLCAWSMLPWSRADTGELFFGEGSRLTVL.

The chain links TRBV7-2 to TRBJ1-2, with D perhaps TRBD1 (6 bases). Germline values: CDR1 SGHTA, CDR2 FQGNSA. The CDR3 contains 16 residues. The V end lost 0 bases, the J end lost 0 bases, and 11 bases lay between the germline ends. This CDR3 is CASSLAQGPTNYGYTF. The CDR3 region has the DNA TGTGCCAGCAGCTTAGCACAGGGTCCAACTAACTATGGCTACACCTTC.

The chain joins TRBV5-4 to TRBJ1-3, with 9 bases matching TRBD1. V lost 2 bases and J lost 4; bases outside the gene matches: 7. CDR3 size: 16 residues. Germline loops: CDR1 SGHNT, CDR2 YYREEE (reference sequence). CDR3 protein: CASSFGQGRLGNTIYF. In DNA form, the CDR3 reads TGTGCCAGCAGCTTCGGACAGGGGAGGCTGGGAAACACCATATATTTT.

The sample holds a few counts of this clonotype. The chain recombines TRBV19 with TRBJ2-7, with TRBD2 matching over 7 bases. The CDR3 sequence is 15 residues long. V gave up 3 bases and J gave up 4 bases; unmatched junction bases: 9. Germline lookup yields CDR1 LNHDA and CDR2 SQIVND (reference sequence). CDR3 sequence (DNA): TGTGCCAGTAGTATCGCCGCGGGAGTAACTTACGAGCAGTACTTC. Translating it yields CASSIAAGVTYEQYF.

A word on this clonotype: It may be a read error: a sequence one base away is much more abundant. V is TRBV7-2 and J is TRBJ1-5; TRBD1 matches 9 bases. The CDR3 totals 17 residues. The V gene's germline CDR1 is SGHTA and CDR2 FQGNSA. Unmatched junction bases numbered 12, after V lost 5 bases and J lost 4 bases. CDR3 nucleotide sequence: TGTGCCAGCAGCGTCGCCGCCTCGGGACAGGGAAATCAGCCCCAGCATTTT. Amino acid sequence: CASSVAASGQGNQPQHF.

This clonotype was counted at least ten times. The rearrangement links TRBV10-3 to TRBJ2-4, with D unclear. Germline CDR1 is ENHRY and CDR2 is SYGVKD. V lost 3 bases, J lost 0 bases, and 9 bases lay in between. The CDR3 covers 15 residues. The CDR3 DNA follows: TGTGCCATCAGTGATGGCGCGTTAGCCAAAAACATTCAGTACTTC. It codes for CAISDGALAKNIQYF.

In the case of this clonotype: With a much larger clone just one base away, this may be a read error. This chain uses TRBV11-2 with TRBJ1-6; D gene ambiguous. The CDR3 runs to 13 residues. From germline, CDR1 is SGHAT and CDR2 FQNNGV. Written as DNA, the CDR3 is TGTGCCTGCAGCTTTGGTCGAGGTTCACCCCTCCACTTT. Amino acid sequence: CACSFGRGSPLHF.

This clonotype has ten or more counts. This chain links TRBV6-2 or TRBV6-3 with TRBJ2-7; D is unresolved. The germline gives CDR1 MNHEY, CDR2 SVGEGT. This CDR3 is 14 amino acids long. The germline V and J ends were trimmed by 5 bases and 8 bases, with 19 bases remaining between them. CDR3 region: CASSEGSRSTKQYF. CDR3 bases: TGTGCCAGCAGTGAAGGTAGCAGGAGTACGAAGCAGTACTTC.

This chain connects TRBV4-1 to TRBJ2-7; 10 nucleotides line up with TRBD1. CDR1 is MGHRA, CDR2 YSYEKL, per germline. The CDR3 runs to 16 residues. The V segment lost 0 bases and the J segment 0 bases; nucleotides outside the gene matches: 2. In nucleotides, the CDR3 is TGCGCCAGCAGCCAAGATCGGACAGGGGGCTCCTACGAGCAGTACTTC. Translating it yields CASSQDRTGGSYEQYF.

This clonotype has a handful of counts. The V call is TRBV6-1, the J call TRBJ1-2, with D tentatively TRBD1 (6 bases). In germline, CDR1 is MNHNS, CDR2 SASEGT. V was clipped by 8 bases and J by 3 bases, with 19 bases between them. The CDR3 length is 15 residues. CDR3 sequence reads: CASGQWGAEDYGYTF. DNA for the CDR3: TGTGCCAGCGGACAATGGGGGGCGGAGGACTATGGCTACACCTTC.

The V and J genes are TRBV6-5 and TRBJ2-1; D perhaps matches TRBD1 (5 bases). V was pared by 4 bases and J by 6 bases, with 10 bases between. The CDR3 contains 13 residues. Germline loops: CDR1 MNHEY, CDR2 SVGAGI. CDR3 amino acids: CASSSLRGNEQFF. CDR3 DNA sequence: TGTGCCAGCAGTTCCTTAAGGGGCAATGAGCAGTTCTTC.

There are a few counts of this clonotype. Its ends do not fully match the called genes, so a read error is possible. V is TRBV28 and J is TRBJ2-7, with D perhaps matching TRBD1 or TRBD2 (6 bases each). The length of the CDR3 is 19 residues. Germline CDR1 and CDR2: MDHEN and SYDVKM. The CDR3 reads CASGFMGGGLSRLGYEQYF. Written as DNA, the CDR3 is TGTGCCAGCGGTTTTATGGGTGGGGGGCTCAGCCGGCTCGGTTACGAGCAGTACTTC.

This clonotype came up many times. This chain joins TRBV19 and TRBJ2-5; 9 bases line up with TRBD2. The CDR3 consists of 15 residues. The trim removed 11 bases at V and 2 bases at J, leaving 12 bases unmatched. Germline CDR1 LNHDA, CDR2 SQIVND (reference sequence). The CDR3 bases are TGTGCCTCGGCTAGCGGGACTGGGGGGCAAGAGACCCAGTACTTC. Its protein is CASASGTGGQETQYF. Together with reference TRBV19 and TRBJ2-5, the CDR3 gives the full variable domain: DGGITQSPKYLFRKEGQNVTLSCEQNLNHDAMYWYRQDPGQGLRLIYYSQIVNDFQKGDIAEGYSVSREKKESFPLTVTSAQKNPTAFYLCASASGTGGQETQYFGPGTRLLVL.

This clonotype was counted at least ten times. V gene TRBV11-3 combines with J gene TRBJ2-7; a possible D gene is TRBD1 (6 bases). The V gene lost 2 bases and the J gene lost 3 bases, with 11 bases spanning the gap. This CDR3 has 14 residues. The germline CDR1 and CDR2 sequences are SGHNT and YENEEA. CDR3 residues: CASSLWAGDYEQYF. CDR3 coding DNA: TGTGCCAGCAGCTTATGGGCAGGGGACTACGAGCAGTACTTC.

A word on this clonotype: The conserved final phenylalanine or tryptophan is absent from the CDR3, which likely points to a read error. The chain combines TRBV6-4 with TRBJ2-7; D perhaps matches TRBD1 (6 bases). Germline loops: CDR1 MRHNA, CDR2 SNTAGT. V lost 5 bases and J 5 bases, leaving 16 bases between the germline ends. The CDR3 length is 14 residues. CDR3 sequence reads: CASSYVAGADEQYL. CDR3 in DNA: TGTGCCAGCAGTTACGTGGCAGGGGCTGACGAGCAGTACCTC.

The V and J genes are TRBV19 and TRBJ1-2; tentatively, D is TRBD1 (6 bases). The CDR3 contains 11 residues. Germline CDR1 and CDR2: LNHDA and SQIVND (reference sequence). V gave up 11 bases and J gave up 7 bases, with 14 bases separating them. Written as DNA, the CDR3 is TGTGCCGGAGAAGGGGGAAGTGGCTACACCTTC. As protein: CAGEGGSGYTF.

This clonotype came up a few times. The rearrangement links TRBV10-2 to TRBJ1-1; no clear D gene. With 3 bases removed from V and 1 base from J, the gap between germline ends came to 9 bases. The CDR3 consists of 14 residues. Germline CDR1 and CDR2: WSHSY and SAAADI. This chain's CDR3 is CASSDRTANTEAFF. Here the CDR3 DNA reads TGCGCCAGCAGTGATAGGACGGCGAACACTGAAGCTTTCTTT.

This clonotype was seen at least ten times. The rearrangement links TRBV28 to TRBJ2-5, with D possibly being TRBD1 or TRBD2 (5 bases each). The CDR3 runs to 20 residues. Between the trimmed V and J ends, which lost 5 bases and 4 bases, there was a span of 32 bases. Per the germline V gene, CDR1 is MDHEN and CDR2 is SYDVKM. The CDR3 DNA sequence: TGTGCCAGCAGTGCCGGAATTCTTGTACCCTCTTTCGAGGGGCCAGAGACCCAGTACTTC. Translated, it gives CASSAGILVPSFEGPETQYF.

V gene TRBV27 combines with J gene TRBJ1-5; D unresolved. Trimming removed 2 bases at V and 9 bases at J, with 14 bases between. This CDR3 has 14 residues. Germline CDR1 is MNHEY and CDR2 is SMNVEV (reference sequence). CDR3 DNA: TGTGCCAGCAGTTTAAAGGGCGCCGGATGGCCCCAGCATTTT. It is translated as CASSLKGAGWPQHF.

This clonotype was seen at least ten times. This sequence joins TRBV12-3 or TRBV12-4 and TRBJ1-2; D is uncertain. The CDR3 loop spans 15 amino acids. V was shortened by 6 bases and J by 6 bases, with 20 bases between the two germline ends. CDR3 region: CASRSPGLLGDGYTF. The DNA of the CDR3 is TGTGCCAGCAGATCCCCGGGCCTCTTGGGCGATGGCTACACCTTC.

In its sample, this clonotype was seen a few times. In DNA form, the CDR3 reads TGTGCCAGCAGCTTATCGGTCGGGGGACAGGGTGGCTACACCTTC. As protein: CASSLSVGGQGGYTF. The V call is TRBV5-4, the J call TRBJ1-2; 9 bases map to TRBD1. J lost 7 bases, V lost 2 bases, and 9 bases had no gene match. The CDR3 is 15 residues long. Germline CDR1 is SGHNT and CDR2 is YYREEE (reference sequence). Looking up the rest from reference TRBV5-4 and TRBJ1-2 gives the full variable domain: ETGVTQSPTHLIKTRGQQVTLRCSSQSGHNTVSWYQQALGQGPQFIFQYYREEENGRGNFPPRFSGLQFPNYSSELNVNALELDDSALYLCASSLSVGGQGGYTFGSGTRLTVV.

There are a few counts of this clonotype. The genes are TRBV5-1 and TRBJ2-7; maybe TRBD1 (5 bases). V lost 4 bases, J lost 4 bases, and 9 bases lay in between. Germline assignment: CDR1 SGHRS and CDR2 YFSETQ. The length of the CDR3 is 12 residues. As DNA, the CDR3 is TGCGCCAGCAGCGAAGGGGCGTACGAGCAGTACTTC. Translation: CASSEGAYEQYF. Full variable domain (missing parts from reference TRBV5-1 and TRBJ2-7): KAGVTQTPRYLIKTRGQQVTLSCSPISGHRSVSWYQQTPGQGLQFLFEYFSETQRNKGNFPGRFSGRQFSNSRSEMNVSTLELGDSALYLCASSEGAYEQYFGPGTRLTVT.